This entry lists 14 T cell receptor beta chains sequenced from one sample in a study of T-cell memory formation after mild COVID-19. TCRdb ran MiXCR on the 5' RACE reads and lists one entry per CDR3 protein. This sample carries 390,000 or so distinct CDR3 sequences, 15% to 20% of them seen once, and the ten largest clones take 20% to 25%. Material for sequencing was PBMCs or a T cell subset sorted from them (not recorded which). These receptors all stem from a man between 18 and 35 years old who had mild COVID-19 (a few samples of this study predate the infection). Cell type and time point are not known.

The chain joins TRBV5-1 to TRBJ2-1; 8 positions agree with TRBD2. The CDR3 contains 14 residues. Trimming took 4 bases from V and 6 from J; bases not matched to a gene: 6. Germline V CDR1 and CDR2: SGHRS, YFSETQ. CDR3 DNA sequence: TGCGCCAGCAGCGTAGTAGCGGGACCCAATGAGCAGTTCTTC. This encodes CASSVVAGPNEQFF.

This clonotype was recorded at least ten times. The chain combines TRBV3-1 with TRBJ2-1; tentatively, D is TRBD2 (5 bases). The germline V gene encodes CDR1 LGHDT and CDR2 YNNKEL (reference sequence). V lost 2 bases and J 10 bases, leaving 12 bases between the germline ends. The CDR3 length is 13 residues. In nucleotides, the CDR3 is TGTGCCAGCAGCCAATTCCTGGGAGTCGAGCAGTTCTTC. Protein: CASSQFLGVEQFF.

This clonotype has a handful of counts. V gene TRBV10-2 combines with J gene TRBJ1-5; D remains unclear. Germline CDR1 and CDR2: WSHSY and SAAADI. The CDR3 is 13 residues long. Trimming pared 10 bases from V and 1 base from J, leaving 11 bases between. The chain's CDR3 is CATREGSNQPQHF. The CDR3 coding sequence is TGCGCCACAAGGGAGGGAAGCAATCAGCCCCAGCATTTT.

This clonotype was recorded many times. V gene TRBV4-1 combines with J gene TRBJ2-3; 9 bases agree with TRBD1. Trimming at V came to 4 bases and at J to 1 base, leaving 3 bases not matched to a gene. CDR1 is MGHRA, CDR2 YSYEKL, per germline. The CDR3 has 15 amino acids. As DNA, the CDR3 is TGCGCCAGCAGCCTCAGGACAGGGGGCACAGATACGCAGTATTTT. Translation: CASSLRTGGTDTQYF.

This clonotype turned up a few times. The rearrangement joins TRBV5-5 to TRBJ1-4, with D hard to call. With 4 bases removed from V and 8 bases from J, the gap between germline ends came to 15 bases. Germline CDR1 is SGHKS and CDR2 is YYEKEE (reference sequence). The CDR3 totals 14 residues. CDR3 DNA: TGTGCCAGCAGCCCCGGGATGAAGGAGGAAAAACTGTTTTTT. This sequence encodes CASSPGMKEEKLFF.

This clonotype has only a few counts. The V call is TRBV3-1, the J call TRBJ2-6; D remains ambiguous. Trimming took off 1 base at V and 2 bases at J, with 6 bases between the two ends. The length of the CDR3 is 15 residues. The V gene's germline CDR1 is LGHDT and CDR2 YNNKEL (reference sequence). CDR3 amino acids: CASSQGSAGANVLTF. The CDR3 nucleotides are TGTGCCAGCAGCCAAGGTAGTGCTGGGGCCAACGTCCTGACTTTC. The full variable domain, with the rest looked up from reference TRBV3-1 and TRBJ2-6, is DTAVSQTPKYLVTQMGNDKSIKCEQNLGHDTMYWYKQDSKKFLKIMFSYNNKELIINETVPNRFSPKSPDKAHLNLHINSLELGDSAVYFCASSQGSAGANVLTFGAGSRLTVL.

The gene calls are TRBV2 and TRBJ2-3, with D possibly matching TRBD2 (6 bases). The CDR3 loop spans 13 amino acids. Trimming took off 10 bases at V and 5 bases at J, with 16 bases between the two ends. The germline V gene encodes CDR1 SNHLY and CDR2 FYNNEI. Here the CDR3 reads CATRTKRGDTQYF. The CDR3 region has the DNA TGTGCCACCAGGACTAAGAGGGGAGATACGCAGTATTTT.

In nucleotides, the CDR3 is TGCGCCAGCAGCCGGTACGGGGGGGGAGAGCAGTTCTTC. This encodes CASSRYGGGEQFF. This chain uses TRBV4-1 with TRBJ2-1, with TRBD2 matching over 8 bases. With V trimmed by 4 bases and J by 10 bases, 6 bases remained unmatched. The CDR3 loop spans 13 amino acids. Germline CDR1 reads MGHRA; CDR2 reads YSYEKL.

The V call is TRBV15, the J call TRBJ1-1, with TRBD1 matching 7 bases. Per germline, CDR1 LNHNV and CDR2 YYDKDF (reference sequence). The CDR3 contains 13 residues. After removal of 5 bases from V and 7 bases from J, the junction contained 7 bases not matched to a gene. CDR3 bases: TGTGCCACCAGCTCTACAGGGGTCGGTGAAGCTTTCTTT. Protein sequence: CATSSTGVGEAFF.

V is TRBV4-3 and J is TRBJ2-3, with TRBD1 matching 8 bases. This CDR3 is 16 amino acids long. Trimming at V came to 1 base and at J to 5 bases, leaving 8 bases not matched to a gene. Germline V gene data show CDR1 as LGHNA and CDR2 as YSLEER. Here the CDR3 reads CASSQGARGRGDTQYF. DNA for the CDR3: TGCGCCAGCAGCCAAGGAGCCAGGGGGCGTGGAGATACGCAGTATTTT.

Worth noting for this clonotype: A read error may be the cause here, since a much bigger clone is one base away. The rearrangement joins TRBV5-1 to TRBJ2-3; weak D call: TRBD2 (5 bases). Germline CDR1 and CDR2: SGHRS and YFSETQ. This CDR3 has 15 residues. Here the CDR3 reads CASSLAPTRTDTPYF. The CDR3 DNA sequence: TGCGCCAGCAGCTTGGCCCCTACTAGAACAGATACGCCGTATTTT.

The chain combines TRBV7-3 with TRBJ1-1; the D is unclear. The CDR3 contains 13 residues. Germline CDR1 reads SGHTA; CDR2 reads FQGTGA. V lost 3 bases to trimming and J lost 4 bases, with 9 bases between them. The CDR3 DNA is TGTGCCAGCAGCTTGGGCAGAACCACTGAAGCTTTCTTT. Translated, it gives CASSLGRTTEAFF.

This sequence joins TRBV28 and TRBJ2-7; 7 bases match TRBD1. The CDR3 extends over 14 amino acids. CDR1 and CDR2 from the germline V gene are MDHEN and SYDVKM. J gave up 2 bases and V 6 bases, and 7 bases lay outside the gene matches. This CDR3 reads CASSGAGGTYEQYV. DNA of the CDR3: TGTGCCAGCAGCGGGGCAGGGGGAACCTACGAGCAGTACGTC.

This clonotype has a handful of counts. The CDR3 sequence is CASGLGVQETQYF. Here the CDR3 DNA reads TGTGCTAGTGGTTTGGGGGTTCAAGAGACCCAGTACTTC. The chain employs TRBV12-5 and TRBJ2-5, with no clear D. V dropped 1 base and J dropped 2 bases, with 5 bases sitting between them. CDR1 is LGHNT and CDR2 is FRNRAP in the germline V gene. The CDR3 is 13 amino acids.